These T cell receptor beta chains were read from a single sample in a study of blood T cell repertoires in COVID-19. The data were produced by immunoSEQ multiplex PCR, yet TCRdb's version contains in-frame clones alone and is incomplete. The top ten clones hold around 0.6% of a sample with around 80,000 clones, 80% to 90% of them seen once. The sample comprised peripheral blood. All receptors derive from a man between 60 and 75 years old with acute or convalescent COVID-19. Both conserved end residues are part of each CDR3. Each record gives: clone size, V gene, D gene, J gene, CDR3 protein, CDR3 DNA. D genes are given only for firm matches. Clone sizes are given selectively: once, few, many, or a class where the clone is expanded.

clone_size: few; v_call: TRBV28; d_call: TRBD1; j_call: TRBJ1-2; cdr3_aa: CASSRDRANYGYTF; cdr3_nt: TGTGCCAGCAGTCGGGACAGGGCTAACTATGGCTACACCTTC
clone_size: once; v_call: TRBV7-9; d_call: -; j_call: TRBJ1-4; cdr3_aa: CASSLGTIGGEKLFF; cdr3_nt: TGTGCCAGCAGCTTAGGGACAATTGGAGGGGAAAAACTGTTTTTT
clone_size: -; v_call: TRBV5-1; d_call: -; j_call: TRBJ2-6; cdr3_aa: CASRKGQPFSGANVLTF; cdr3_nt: TGCGCCAGCAGGAAAGGACAGCCCTTCTCTGGGGCCAACGTCCTGACTTTC
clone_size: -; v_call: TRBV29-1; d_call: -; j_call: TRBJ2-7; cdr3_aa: CSVEQTAFSYEQYF; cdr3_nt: TGCAGCGTTGAACAAACAGCCTTCTCCTACGAGCAGTACTTC
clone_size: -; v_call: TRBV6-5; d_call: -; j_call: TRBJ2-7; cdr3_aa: CASSYGTQQYF; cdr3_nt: TGTGCCAGCAGTTATGGGACTCAGCAGTACTTC
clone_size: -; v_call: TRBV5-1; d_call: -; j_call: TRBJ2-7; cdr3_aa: CASSTDTPYEQYF; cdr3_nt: TGCGCCAGCAGCACGGACACTCCCTACGAGCAGTACTTC
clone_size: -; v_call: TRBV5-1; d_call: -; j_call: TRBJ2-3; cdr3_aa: CASSLETIGTDTQYF; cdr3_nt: TGCGCCAGCAGCTTAGAAACTATTGGCACAGATACGCAGTATTTT
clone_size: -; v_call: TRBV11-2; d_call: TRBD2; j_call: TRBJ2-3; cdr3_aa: CASSFGTSGTSQYF; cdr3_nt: TGTGCCAGCAGCTTCGGGACTAGCGGAACCTCGCAGTATTTT
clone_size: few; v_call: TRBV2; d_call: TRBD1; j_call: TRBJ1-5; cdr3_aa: CASSVGTGGGDQPQHF; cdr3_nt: TGTGCCAGCAGTGTAGGGACAGGGGGCGGGGATCAGCCCCAGCATTTT
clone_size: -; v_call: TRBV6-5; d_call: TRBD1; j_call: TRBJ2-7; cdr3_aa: CASSSGTGDHEQYF; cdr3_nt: TGTGCCAGCAGCTCCGGGACAGGAGACCACGAGCAGTACTTC
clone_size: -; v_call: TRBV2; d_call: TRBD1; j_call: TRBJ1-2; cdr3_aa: CASLKLRTGDLGYTF; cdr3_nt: TGTGCCAGCTTAAAACTAAGGACAGGGGACCTTGGCTACACCTTC
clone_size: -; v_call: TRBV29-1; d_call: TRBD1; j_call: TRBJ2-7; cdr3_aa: CSVWTGSPYEQYF; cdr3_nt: TGCAGCGTTTGGACAGGGTCTCCCTACGAGCAGTACTTC
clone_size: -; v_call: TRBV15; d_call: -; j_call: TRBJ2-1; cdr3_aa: CATSRDGGASSYNEQFF; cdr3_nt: TGTGCCACCAGCAGAGATGGGGGGGCCAGCTCCTACAATGAGCAGTTCTTC
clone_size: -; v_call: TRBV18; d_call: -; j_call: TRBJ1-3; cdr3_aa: CASSFQRSSGNTIYF; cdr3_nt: TGTGCCAGCTCATTTCAGAGGAGCTCTGGAAACACCATATATTTT
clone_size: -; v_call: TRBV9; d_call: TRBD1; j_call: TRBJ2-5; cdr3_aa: CASSPRQGQETQYF; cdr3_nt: TGTGCCAGCAGCCCCCGACAGGGCCAAGAGACCCAGTACTTC
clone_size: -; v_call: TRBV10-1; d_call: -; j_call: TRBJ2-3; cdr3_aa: CARTDHISTDTQYF; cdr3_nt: TGCGCCAGAACAGACCATATCAGCACAGATACGCAGTATTTT
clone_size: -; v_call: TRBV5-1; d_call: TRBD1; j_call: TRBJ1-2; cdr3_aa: CASSLEDRGRSYTF; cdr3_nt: TGCGCCAGCAGCTTGGAGGACAGGGGGCGAAGCTACACCTTC
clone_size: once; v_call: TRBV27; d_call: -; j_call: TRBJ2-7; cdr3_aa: CASSLSVSGTSSYEQYF; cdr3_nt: TGTGCCAGCAGTTTATCGGTTTCAGGGACAAGCTCCTACGAGCAGTACTTC
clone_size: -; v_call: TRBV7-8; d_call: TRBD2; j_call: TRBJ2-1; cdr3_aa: CASSSGLAVYNEQFF; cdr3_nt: TGTGCCAGCAGCTCGGGACTAGCGGTCTACAATGAGCAGTTCTTC
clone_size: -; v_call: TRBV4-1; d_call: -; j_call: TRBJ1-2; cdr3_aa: CASSQFSRNGIYGYTF; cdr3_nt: TGCGCCAGCAGCCAATTCTCGAGGAACGGGATCTATGGCTACACCTTC
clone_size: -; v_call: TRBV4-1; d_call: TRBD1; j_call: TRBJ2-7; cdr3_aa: CASSQESGQGAGEQYF; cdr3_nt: TGCGCCAGCAGCCAAGAGTCGGGACAGGGGGCGGGCGAGCAGTACTTC
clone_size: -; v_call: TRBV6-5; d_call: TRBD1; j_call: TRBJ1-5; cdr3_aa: CASSHTGGNQPQHF; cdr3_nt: TGTGCCAGCAGTCACACAGGGGGCAATCAGCCCCAGCATTTT
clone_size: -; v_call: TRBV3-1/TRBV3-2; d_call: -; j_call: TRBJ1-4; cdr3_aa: CASSQSRAVEKLFF; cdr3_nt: TGTGCCAGCAGCCAAAGCAGGGCTGTGGAAAAACTGTTTTTT